The source of this TCR beta chain is a study of cytomegalovirus exposure and HLA in healthy donors. This CDR3 contains 15 residues. V lost 3 bases and J 2 bases, leaving 14 bases between the germline ends. The germline CDR1 and CDR2 sequences are LNHDA and SQIVND (reference sequence). The PCR was carried out with 60 Vbeta primers and 13 Jbeta primers. Clones were read by immunoSEQ multiplex PCR, and TCRdb kept only the in-frame ones, dropping some. The repertoire shows 150,000 to 200,000 clones; the top ten hold almost 0.75%. The specimen was PBMCs. The rearrangement joins TRBV19 to TRBJ2-7; no firm D call. The origin of this receptor is a boy younger than 18 in good health and CMV-seronegative. The CDR3 DNA is TGTGCCAGTAGTATTTCGGCAGTTCGGGCCTACGAGCAGTACTTC. Amino acids: CASSISAVRAYEQYF.